This T cell receptor (beta chain) was captured by sequencing in a study of STAT3 mutations in large granular lymphocyte leukemia. Study conclusions and caveats: After therapy, about 35% of the 18 patients switched clonotypes, all new clones STAT3 wild type. Treatment regimens differed across patients between samplings. Every T-cell large granular lymphocyte leukemia patient had at least one immunodominant TCR beta clonotype.

Here immunoSEQ multiplex PCR was the method, and the copy in TCRdb shows in-frame clones only, minus some. Altogether over 30,000 clones are present, roughly 90% being singletons, with the ten largest covering roughly 0.39%. For this clone: Its antigen is not identified.

Sequenced sample: PBMCs. The sequence came from a human donor with T large granular lymphocyte leukemia. Some clones in this sample may be carry-over from other donors' samples.

Written as DNA, the CDR3 is TGTGCCAGCAGTGAAGGGGGACAGGGGAATCAGCCCCAGCATTTT. Its protein product is CASSEGGQGNQPQHF. The chain has TRBV2 and TRBJ1-5; 10 bases are a match to TRBD1. Germline values: CDR1 SNHLY, CDR2 FYNNEI. The length of the CDR3 is 15 residues. With V trimmed by 1 base and J by 4 bases, 1 base remained unmatched.